This TCR beta chain derives from a study of T cells in Graves' hyperthyroidism and ophthalmopathy. Regarding the study as a whole: Among clonotypes expanded in thyroid above 0.001, most were also found in blood. Ophthalmopathy and stable hyperthyroidism were told apart by a 13 V-J model.

The CDR3 runs to 12 residues. Trimming stripped 1 base from V and 6 bases from J, with 6 bases between. CDR1 ENHRY and CDR2 SYGVKD come from the germline V gene. Regions amplified from RNA transcripts were the TCR beta CDR3 regions. HTBI primers were the set used in a first-round RT-PCR of the TCR CDR3. TCRdb passed the multiplex PCR reads through MiXCR, listing each CDR3 protein once. The sample contains 500,000 to 650,000 distinct CDR3 sequences, 40% to 50% of which appear only once. This clonotype was seen many times. Its antigen is as yet unknown. Diagnosing involved the use of clinical symptoms, serum thyroxine and TRAb, thyroid ultrasound and orbital computed tomography.

Sequenced: peripheral blood or thyroid tissue (not recorded which). The chain joins TRBV10-3 to TRBJ1-2, with D hard to call. This TCR derives from an adult woman with Graves' disease, either hyperthyroidism or ophthalmopathy (not recorded which). CDR3 amino acids: CAISELRHGYTF. The CDR3, as DNA: TGTGCCATCAGTGAGTTAAGACATGGCTACACCTTC.